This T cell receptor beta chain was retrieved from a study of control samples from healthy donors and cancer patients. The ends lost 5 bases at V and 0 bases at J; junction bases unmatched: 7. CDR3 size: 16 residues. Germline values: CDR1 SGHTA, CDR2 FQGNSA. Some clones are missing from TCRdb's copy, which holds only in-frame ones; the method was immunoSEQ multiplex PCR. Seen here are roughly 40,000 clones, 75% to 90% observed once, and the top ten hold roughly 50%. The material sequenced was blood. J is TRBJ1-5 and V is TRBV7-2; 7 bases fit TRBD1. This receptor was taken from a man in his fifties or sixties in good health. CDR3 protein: CASSPRGTVSNQPQHF. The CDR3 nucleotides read TGTGCCAGCAGCCCCCGGGGGACAGTTAGCAATCAGCCCCAGCATTTT.